Included here is one T cell receptor beta chain sequence, with context. Original data processing: Nucleated cell counts were estimated from reference gene primer amplification. Generated by immunoSEQ multiplex PCR, the TCRdb table keeps only in-frame clones and is missing some. V, J and clone size derive from that table, while D and trimming were established from the DNA sequence. Of a few hundred thousand clones in the sample, under 90% were seen once. Trimming removed 5 bases from V and 3 bases from J; junction bases left unmatched: 7. The CDR3 runs 15 residues. Germline CDR1 reads SGHRS; CDR2 reads YFSETQ. The data were obtained in a study of blood T cell repertoires in COVID-19. Study in general: Nucleic acid was either cDNA or gDNA, and it came from T cells, B-cell-depleted T cells, or PBMCs.

Ages ranged from roughly 18 to 100 years, with residence in more than 20 US areas. Cohort 3 recovered donors had two negative PCRs, clearance, or symptom resolution. This chain connects TRBV5-1 to TRBJ2-7; 11 positions match TRBD2. The clonotype comes from a man aged 25-40 years who had recovered from COVID-19. Material: PBMCs or T cells enriched from blood (not recorded which). The CDR3 nucleotides are TGCGCCAGCAGTTTAACTAGCGGGAGCTACTACGAGCAGTACTTC. It translates to CASSLTSGSYYEQYF.